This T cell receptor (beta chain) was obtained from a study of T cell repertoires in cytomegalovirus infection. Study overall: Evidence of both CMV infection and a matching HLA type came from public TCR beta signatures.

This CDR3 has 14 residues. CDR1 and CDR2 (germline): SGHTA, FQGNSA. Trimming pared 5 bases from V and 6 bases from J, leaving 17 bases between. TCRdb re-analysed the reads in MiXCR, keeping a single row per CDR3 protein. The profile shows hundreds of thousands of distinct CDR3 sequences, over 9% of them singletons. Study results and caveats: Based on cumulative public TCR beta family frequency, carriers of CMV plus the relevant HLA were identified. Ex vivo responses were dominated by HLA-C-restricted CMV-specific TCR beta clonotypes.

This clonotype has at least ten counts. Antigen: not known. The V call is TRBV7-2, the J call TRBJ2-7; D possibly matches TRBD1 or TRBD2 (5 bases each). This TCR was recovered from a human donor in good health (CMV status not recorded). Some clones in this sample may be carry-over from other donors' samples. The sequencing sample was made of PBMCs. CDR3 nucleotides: TGTGCCAGCAGCCTTGGGACCCATCTCGGCGAGCAGTACTTC. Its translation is CASSLGTHLGEQYF.